This T cell receptor (beta chain) was observed in a study of control samples from healthy donors and cancer patients. Profiled with immunoSEQ multiplex PCR; TCRdb holds only in-frame clones, not every one. Here the sample table reports approximately 190,000 clones. The length of the CDR3 is 14 residues. The germline V gene encodes CDR1 SGDLS and CDR2 YYNGEE. Trimming cost V 4 bases and J 8 bases, with 15 bases left between them. This sequence joins TRBV9 and TRBJ1-4, with a possible D match to TRBD1 (6 bases). The source material was blood. This clonotype originated in a woman in her twenties or thirties in good health. CDR3 sequence (DNA): TGTGCCAGCAGCCCTCGGAGGGGGGGGGAAAAACTGTTTTTT. Translation gives CASSPRRGGEKLFF.